The sequence of this T cell receptor beta chain was determined in a study of spatial heterogeneity in lung cancer. As for the study in general: An average of more than ten raw reads was observed per unique TCR and UMI combination.

This clonotype was detected ten times or more. Its specificity is unknown. MiXCR, applied by TCRdb to the 5' RACE reads, yields one record per CDR3 protein. The repertoire holds about 24,000 distinct CDR3 sequences, roughly 8.6% seen once, with approximately 7.7% in the top ten. Whole-study findings and limits: Tracking of ubiquitous and regional nonsynonymous mutations by counts of ubiquitous and regional expanded TCRs, respectively, was seen. Tracking of tumor mutation counts was seen in expanded intratumoral alpha and beta TCR counts.

The CDR3 spans 15 residues. CDR1 SGDLS and CDR2 YYNGEE come from the germline V gene. V lost 4 bases to trimming and J lost 2 bases; unmatched junction nucleotides: 7. Regarding time point: sample taken at primary tumor resection. Patients with untreated early-stage non-small cell lung cancer, numbering 55 to 75, were the donors. No cell sorting; template was whole RNA from tumor, lung tissue or PBMC. The receptor was derived from a male donor with early-stage non-small cell lung cancer. J is TRBJ2-3 and V is TRBV9, with 7 nucleotides matching TRBD2. Here the sequenced sample was lung tumor tissue, taken at surgery. CDR3 sequence reads: CASSWEGRTTDTQYF. As DNA, the CDR3 is TGTGCCAGCAGCTGGGAGGGTAGGACCACAGATACGCAGTATTTT.